Each of the 29 T cell receptor beta chains below was sequenced from the same sample in a study of blood T cell repertoires in COVID-19. Repertoires were generated with immunoSEQ multiplex PCR, while TCRdb's copy carries only in-frame clones and drops some. The data contain under 50,000 clones, approximately 80% of them singletons. Sequencing input: peripheral blood. Every receptor here comes from a man in his 70s with acute or convalescent COVID-19.

This chain joins TRBV24-1 and TRBJ2-3, with a possible D match to TRBD1 (5 bases). The CDR3 totals 15 residues. V was trimmed by 4 bases and J by 2 bases, leaving 12 bases between them. Germline CDR1 and CDR2: KGHDR and SFDVKD. In nucleotides, the CDR3 is TGTGCCACCAGTGAGGCAGGGATCTACACAGATACGCAGTATTTT. Its protein product is CATSEAGIYTDTQYF.

The chain uses TRBV10-3 and TRBJ1-1; D perhaps matches TRBD1 (6 bases). Germline CDR1 ENHRY, CDR2 SYGVKD. This CDR3 has 13 residues. Deletions cut 6 bases from V and 5 bases from J, with 13 bases between. The CDR3 spells CAISQTRGTEAFF. Written as DNA, the CDR3 is TGTGCCATCAGCCAGACGAGGGGGACTGAAGCTTTCTTT.

This chain joins TRBV6-5 and TRBJ2-1, with 12 positions matching TRBD2. The CDR3 spans 16 residues. Germline trimming cut 2 bases from V and 11 bases from J; bases unmatched to any gene: 10. Germline CDR1 MNHEY, CDR2 SVGAGI. CDR3 amino acids: CASSYPRTSGNPKQFF. The CDR3 DNA is TGTGCCAGCAGTTACCCTAGGACTAGCGGGAACCCTAAGCAGTTCTTC.

The chain has TRBV6-5 and TRBJ1-2; D perhaps matches TRBD1 (6 bases). Germline CDR1 and CDR2: MNHEY and SVGAGI. This CDR3 contains 16 residues. Trimming left V 4 bases short and J 0 bases short, with 15 bases between. The CDR3 region has the DNA TGTGCCAGCAGTTCCTATCGGACAGAACCTAACTATGGCTACACCTTC. This encodes CASSSYRTEPNYGYTF.

The CDR3 loop is CASSWGGYGYTF. CDR3 coding DNA: TGTGCCAGCAGTTGGGGGGGCTATGGCTACACCTTC. J is TRBJ1-2 and V is TRBV6-5, with a possible D match to TRBD1 (5 bases). Germline CDR1 reads MNHEY; CDR2 reads SVGAGI. The CDR3 covers 12 residues. The V and J ends lost 4 bases and 4 bases respectively, with 7 bases between them.

The chain couples TRBV7-9 to TRBJ1-3; 8 nucleotides align to TRBD1. V dropped 1 base and J dropped 4; count of bases not matched to a gene: 6. The CDR3 sequence is 16 residues long. CDR1 and CDR2 (germline): SEHNR, FQNEAQ (reference sequence). The CDR3 DNA is TGTGCCAGCAGCTTAGACAGGGGGACGACGGGAAACACCATATATTTT. Protein product: CASSLDRGTTGNTIYF.

The chain is built from TRBV9 and TRBJ2-1; D possibly corresponds to TRBD2 (6 bases). The CDR3 covers 16 residues. CDR1 and CDR2 (germline): SGDLS, YYNGEE. V was clipped by 4 bases and J by 4 bases, with 18 bases between them. The CDR3 loop is CASSRAPAGYYNEQFF. The CDR3 nucleotides read TGTGCCAGCAGCCGTGCGCCGGCGGGGTATTACAATGAGCAGTTCTTC.

This sequence joins TRBV3-1 (or the pseudogene TRBV3-2) and TRBJ2-3; D remains ambiguous. CDR3 size: 15 residues. CDR1 LGHDT and CDR2 YNNKEL come from the germline V gene (reference sequence). The V end was cut by 4 bases, the J end by 0 bases, with 11 bases between. The DNA of the CDR3 is TGTGCCAGCAGCCGTAGAGAATTTAGCACAGATACGCAGTATTTT. Translating it yields CASSRREFSTDTQYF.

The chain uses TRBV5-6 and TRBJ2-7, with TRBD2 matching over 9 bases. The CDR3 has 15 residues. Losses at the gene ends were 2 bases for V and 6 bases for J; bases not matched to a gene: 9. Germline CDR1 SGHDT, CDR2 YYEEEE. CDR3 amino acids: CASSLTGTSSLEQYF. DNA of the CDR3: TGTGCCAGCAGCTTAACCGGGACTAGCTCTCTCGAGCAGTACTTC.

The rearrangement joins TRBV6-6 to TRBJ1-2; 8 bases align to TRBD1. V shed 0 bases, J shed 1 base, and the junction held 4 bases outside the gene matches. The CDR3 spans 16 residues. The germline CDR1 and CDR2 sequences are MNHNY and SVGAGI (reference sequence). In DNA, the CDR3 is TGTGCCAGCAGTTACTCTCCGGGACAGGTTAACTATGGCTACACCTTC. The encoded protein is CASSYSPGQVNYGYTF.

The gene calls are TRBV21-1 and TRBJ1-5; TRBD1, the table's D call, lacks a check against the DNA. TRBV21-1 is designated a pseudogene. The CDR3 is made up of 16 amino acids. Here the CDR3 DNA reads TGTGCCAGCAGCAAAGTAACAGACCTATACAATCAGCCCCAGCATTTT. Its translation: CASSKVTDLYNQPQHF.

The J gene is TRBJ2-7, the V gene TRBV7-2; 10 bases align to TRBD1. CDR1 and CDR2 from the germline V gene are SGHTA and FQGNSA. Germline trimming cut 5 bases from V and 3 bases from J; bases unmatched to any gene: 4. This CDR3 has 14 amino acids. In nucleotides, the CDR3 is TGTGCCAGCAGCCGGACAGGGGGAGACTACGAGCAGTACTTC. It yields the protein CASSRTGGDYEQYF.

V and J are TRBV19 and TRBJ1-4; a weak D match, TRBD1 (6 bases). Trimming took off 5 bases at V and 7 bases at J, with 14 bases between the two ends. Germline V gives CDR1 LNHDA, CDR2 SQIVND (reference sequence). The CDR3 is made up of 14 amino acids. The CDR3 nucleotides read TGTGCCAGTAGTCGACAGGACGAGGTTGAAAAACTGTTTTTT. Amino acids: CASSRQDEVEKLFF.

The J gene is TRBJ1-2, the V gene TRBV28; 9 bases fit TRBD1. Germline CDR1 and CDR2: MDHEN and SYDVKM. The trim removed 6 bases at V and 4 bases at J, leaving 15 bases unmatched. The CDR3 covers 17 residues. CDR3 in DNA: TGTGCCAGCAGCGGACCGGGACAGGGCCCTTTCGGCTATGGCTACACCTTC. Encoded protein: CASSGPGQGPFGYGYTF.

The chain has TRBV7-2 and TRBJ1-2; D may be TRBD1 (5 bases). The CDR3 has 16 residues. Germline-derived CDR1 and CDR2 are SGHTA and FQGNSA. Trimming pared 2 bases from V and 8 bases from J, leaving 21 bases between. CDR3 in amino acids: CASSLSNIDSQGGYTF. For the CDR3, the DNA is TGTGCCAGCAGCTTAAGTAATATTGACAGTCAAGGAGGCTACACCTTC.

The chain employs TRBV5-5 and TRBJ1-3; tentative D call: TRBD1 (5 bases). The CDR3 loop spans 15 amino acids. V was cut by 4 bases and J by 2 bases, with 13 bases left in between. From germline, CDR1 is SGHKS and CDR2 YYEKEE (reference sequence). Here the CDR3 reads CASSPRVLPGNTIYF. In DNA form, the CDR3 reads TGTGCCAGCAGCCCCAGGGTTCTACCTGGAAACACCATATATTTT. Full variable domain (outside the CDR3, taken from reference TRBV5-5 and TRBJ1-3): DAGVTQSPTHLIKTRGQQVTLRCSPISGHKSVSWYQQVLGQGPQFIFQYYEKEERGRGNFPDRFSARQFPNYSSELNVNALLLGDSALYLCASSPRVLPGNTIYFGEGSWLTVV.

This clone was seen once. The chain links TRBV19 to TRBJ1-2; 7 bases line up with TRBD1. Germline values: CDR1 LNHDA, CDR2 SQIVND (reference sequence). The CDR3 runs 15 residues. Trimming took 4 bases from V and 4 from J; bases not matched to a gene: 9. DNA for the CDR3: TGTGCCAGTAGTACCGGACAGGAACCCCCCTATGGCTACACCTTC. Translation: CASSTGQEPPYGYTF.

As concerns this clone: Other nucleotide sequences from this sample produce the same CDR3. The chain recombines TRBV5-1 with TRBJ2-2, with 16 nucleotides matching TRBD2. V dropped 4 bases and J dropped 6; count of bases not matched to a gene: 3. This CDR3 contains 16 residues. CDR1 SGHRS and CDR2 YFSETQ come from the germline V gene. CDR3 residues: CASSLGLAGGPGELFF. CDR3 DNA sequence: TGCGCCAGCAGCCTGGGACTAGCGGGGGGGCCCGGGGAGCTGTTTTTT. The full variable domain, in which reference TRBV5-1 and TRBJ2-2 provide the parts outside the CDR3, is KAGVTQTPRYLIKTRGQQVTLSCSPISGHRSVSWYQQTPGQGLQFLFEYFSETQRNKGNFPGRFSGRQFSNSRSEMNVSTLELGDSALYLCASSLGLAGGPGELFFGEGSRLTVL.

This clone has more than one count but fewer than ten. This sequence joins TRBV6-5 and TRBJ1-6; the D gene is possibly TRBD1 (5 bases). Germline-derived CDR1 and CDR2 are MNHEY and SVGAGI. With 10 bases removed from V and 5 bases from J, the gap between germline ends came to 15 bases. The CDR3 loop spans 14 amino acids. In DNA, the CDR3 is TGTGCCACAGGCCGAGGGGAGGATAATTCACCCCTCCACTTT. It translates to CATGRGEDNSPLHF.

The chain combines TRBV5-5 with TRBJ1-5; the match to TRBD1 covers 9 bases. The germline V gene encodes CDR1 SGHKS and CDR2 YYEKEE (reference sequence). The CDR3 totals 12 residues. CDR3 amino acids: CASGQGDQPQHF. CDR3 bases: TGTGCATCGGGACAGGGTGATCAGCCCCAGCATTTT.

The V and J genes are TRBV7-2 and TRBJ1-1; TRBD1 matches at 9 bases. Germline V gene lookup returns CDR1 SGHTA and CDR2 FQGNSA. V lost 5 bases, J lost 4 bases, and 11 bases stayed unmatched. This CDR3 spans 16 amino acids. This CDR3 is CASSQRTGDIGTEAFF. The CDR3 DNA reads TGTGCCAGCAGCCAGCGGACAGGGGATATCGGCACTGAAGCTTTCTTT.

This clone was observed a few times. V usage is TRBV2 and J usage is TRBJ1-2; D is unclear. Per germline, CDR1 SNHLY and CDR2 FYNNEI. The CDR3 totals 15 residues. V lost 5 bases, J lost 8 bases, and 21 bases lay in between. CDR3 DNA sequence: TGTGCCAGCAGTCGCATACTGGTCGCAGGTAACGGCTACACCTTC. Amino acid sequence: CASSRILVAGNGYTF.

This chain uses TRBV14 with TRBJ1-3; weak D call: TRBD1 (6 bases). With 5 bases removed from V and 2 bases from J, the gap between germline ends came to 16 bases. The length of the CDR3 is 16 residues. CDR1 is SGHDN, CDR2 FVKESK, per germline. The CDR3 coding sequence is TGTGCCAGCAGCGAACAACAGGGATACGCTGGAAACACCATATATTTT. Translating gives CASSEQQGYAGNTIYF. The entire variable domain, with the rest obtained from reference TRBV14 and TRBJ1-3, is as follows: EAGVTQFPSHSVIEKGQTVTLRCDPISGHDNLYWYRRVMGKEIKFLLHFVKESKQDESGMPNNRFLAERTGGTYSTLKVQPAELEDSGVYFCASSEQQGYAGNTIYFGEGSWLTVV.

This clone has only one observation. The rearrangement links TRBV18 to TRBJ2-2; the match to TRBD2 covers 7 bases. Germline V gene lookup returns CDR1 KGHSH and CDR2 LQKENI. Trimming cost V 3 bases and J 4 bases; bases outside gene matches: 5. The CDR3 loop spans 15 amino acids. Written as DNA, the CDR3 is TGTGCCAGCTCACCTGGGGGAGGGCGCACCGGGGAGCTGTTTTTT. It is translated as CASSPGGGRTGELFF.

The gene calls are TRBV6-5 and TRBJ1-5, with TRBD1 matching over 7 bases. Losses at the gene ends were 5 bases for V and 7 bases for J; bases not matched to a gene: 8. The CDR3 spans 14 residues. The germline V gene encodes CDR1 MNHEY and CDR2 SVGAGI. The CDR3 DNA is TGTGCCAGCAGTCCTAGGACAGGAAGACAGCCCCAGCATTTT. Translating it yields CASSPRTGRQPQHF.

The J gene is TRBJ1-1, the V gene TRBV19; D is possibly TRBD1 (5 bases). Germline-derived CDR1 and CDR2 are LNHDA and SQIVND (reference sequence). This CDR3 contains 15 residues. V was shortened by 0 bases and J by 7 bases, with 15 bases between the two germline ends. The CDR3 coding sequence is TGTGCCAGTAGTATAGACTGGGGCAGTTCGAATGAAGCTTTCTTT. Protein: CASSIDWGSSNEAFF.

The gene calls are TRBV30 and TRBJ1-1, with a possible D match to TRBD1 (5 bases). The V gene lost 2 bases and the J gene lost 1 base, with 17 bases spanning the gap. The CDR3 loop spans 16 amino acids. Germline V gene data show CDR1 as GTSNPN and CDR2 as SVGIG (reference sequence). The CDR3 DNA follows: TGTGCCTGGAGTCCACACCCGATGGGGGGGAACACTGAAGCTTTCTTT. Encoded protein: CAWSPHPMGGNTEAFF.

This clone turned up a few times. This sequence joins TRBV6-6 and TRBJ1-5; 8 bases line up with TRBD1. Germline assignment: CDR1 MNHNY and CDR2 SVGAGI (reference sequence). Trimming removed 6 bases from V and 4 bases from J; junction bases left unmatched: 5. The CDR3 consists of 14 residues. CDR3 in DNA: TGTGCCAGCAGGAGAGGACAGGGTAATCAGCCCCAGCATTTT. Protein product: CASRRGQGNQPQHF.

The CDR3 here is CASSLTSAGLTDTQYF. CDR3 bases: TGTGCCAGCAGCTTAACCTCAGCGGGACTAACAGATACGCAGTATTTT. The chain recombines TRBV11-2 with TRBJ2-3; 7 bases match TRBD2. The CDR3 is 16 amino acids. V shed 2 bases, J shed 3 bases, and the junction held 8 bases outside the gene matches. Germline-derived CDR1 and CDR2 are SGHAT and FQNNGV.